This TCR beta chain derives from a study of blood T cell repertoires in COVID-19. Study-level background: COVID-19 samples collected from the United States, Italy and Spain covered acute and convalescent phases.

The CDR3 has 16 amino acids. Germline V gives CDR1 SGHTA, CDR2 FQGNSA. Germline trimming cut 5 bases from V and 1 base from J; bases unmatched to any gene: 9. Here immunoSEQ multiplex PCR was the method, and the copy in TCRdb shows in-frame clones only, minus some. Here the sample spans some 170,000 clones, more than 80% being singletons. This sequence was found in a human donor in a cohort sampled during active COVID-19. V gene TRBV7-2 combines with J gene TRBJ2-7, with TRBD1 matching 9 bases. What was sequenced was peripheral blood. CDR3 coding DNA: TGTGCCAGCAGCCGCGCCCGGGACAGGGCGTCCTACGAGCAGTACTTC. It yields the protein CASSRARDRASYEQYF.